This T cell receptor beta chain stems from a study of long-term antiretroviral therapy in people with HIV. In the study overall: By about a decade, the earliest samples predate the 2015 immediate-ART recommendation. General study points: CDR3 length ranges were narrower in HIV repertoires than in controls. Clonal expansions arising prior to ART prevailed in the repertoire at every time point.

Remarks on this clone: The antigen remains unidentified.

With survey level as its setting, the immunoSEQ assay was v3.0. Per sample, sequencing targeted roughly 35,000-50,000 T-cell genomes. Here immunoSEQ multiplex PCR was the method, and the copy in TCRdb shows in-frame clones only, minus some. The table records about 17,000 clones, approximately 80% of them present only once. CDR3 size: 14 residues. The germline V gene has CDR1 MNHEY and CDR2 SVGAGI. Trimming cost V 9 bases and J 0 bases, with 12 bases left between them. The rearrangement joins TRBV6-5 to TRBJ1-5; weak D call: TRBD1 (6 bases). This sequence originates from a woman between 50 and 59 years old with HIV. The specimen was unsorted PBMCs, collected 2.5 years before starting antiretroviral therapy. CDR3 sequence reads: CARGGAYSNQPQHF. The CDR3, as DNA: TGTGCCAGGGGGGGCGCCTATAGCAATCAGCCCCAGCATTTT.